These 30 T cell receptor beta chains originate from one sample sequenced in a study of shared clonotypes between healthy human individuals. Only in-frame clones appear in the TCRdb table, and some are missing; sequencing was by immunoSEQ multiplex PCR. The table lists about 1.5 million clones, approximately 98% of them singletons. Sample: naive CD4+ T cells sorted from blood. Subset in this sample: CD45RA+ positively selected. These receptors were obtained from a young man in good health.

The CDR3 spells CASSSTYRGNTEAFF. The CDR3 region has the DNA TGTGCCAGCAGCTCCACCTACAGGGGGAACACTGAAGCTTTCTTT. The chain combines TRBV5-4 with TRBJ1-1; 7 bases match TRBD1. J gave up 1 base and V 3 bases, and 6 bases lay outside the gene matches. The CDR3 covers 15 residues. Per the germline V gene, CDR1 is SGHNT and CDR2 is YYREEE (reference sequence).

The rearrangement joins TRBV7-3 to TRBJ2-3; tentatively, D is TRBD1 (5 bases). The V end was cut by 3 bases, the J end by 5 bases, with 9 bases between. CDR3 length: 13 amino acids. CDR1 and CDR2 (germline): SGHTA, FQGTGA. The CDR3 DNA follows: TGTGCCAGCAGCTTGGGCCAGGGAGATACGCAGTATTTT. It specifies CASSLGQGDTQYF. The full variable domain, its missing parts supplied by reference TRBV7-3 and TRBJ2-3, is GAGVSQTPSNKVTEKGKYVELRCDPISGHTALYWYRQSLGQGPEFLIYFQGTGAADDSGLPNDRFFAVRPEGSVSTLKIQRTERGDSAVYLCASSLGQGDTQYFGPGTRLTVL.

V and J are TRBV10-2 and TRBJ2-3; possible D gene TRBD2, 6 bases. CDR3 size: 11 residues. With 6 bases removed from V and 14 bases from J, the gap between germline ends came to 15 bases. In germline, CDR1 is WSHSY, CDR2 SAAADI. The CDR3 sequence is CASSSGTPLYF. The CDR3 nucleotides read TGCGCCAGCAGCTCCGGGACTCCACTGTATTTT.

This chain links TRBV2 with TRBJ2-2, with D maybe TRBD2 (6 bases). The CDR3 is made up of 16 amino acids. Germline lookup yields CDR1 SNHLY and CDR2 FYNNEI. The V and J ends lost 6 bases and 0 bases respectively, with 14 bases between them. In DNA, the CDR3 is TGTGCCAGCAGGCGGCTAGCGAGGGCGAACACCGGGGAGCTGTTTTTT. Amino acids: CASRRLARANTGELFF. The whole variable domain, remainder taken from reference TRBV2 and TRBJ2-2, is EPEVTQTPSHQVTQMGQEVILRCVPISNHLYFYWYRQILGQKVEFLVSFYNNEISEKSEIFDDQFSVERPDGSNFTLKIRSTKLEDSAMYFCASRRLARANTGELFFGEGSRLTVL.

In DNA form, the CDR3 reads TGTGCCAGCAGCTTGCAGGGAGGAGCCGGGGAGCTGTTTTTT. It codes for CASSLQGGAGELFF. V gene TRBV5-4 combines with J gene TRBJ2-2; D perhaps matches TRBD2 (6 bases). The CDR3 runs 14 residues. The V gene lost 1 base and the J gene lost 6 bases, with 10 bases spanning the gap. Germline CDR1 SGHNT, CDR2 YYREEE (reference sequence).

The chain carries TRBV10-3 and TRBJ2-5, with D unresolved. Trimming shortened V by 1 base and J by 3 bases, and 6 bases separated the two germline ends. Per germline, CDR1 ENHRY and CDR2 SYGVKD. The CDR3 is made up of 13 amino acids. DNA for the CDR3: TGTGCCATCAGTGAGTACACGAAAGAGACCCAGTACTTC. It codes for CAISEYTKETQYF.

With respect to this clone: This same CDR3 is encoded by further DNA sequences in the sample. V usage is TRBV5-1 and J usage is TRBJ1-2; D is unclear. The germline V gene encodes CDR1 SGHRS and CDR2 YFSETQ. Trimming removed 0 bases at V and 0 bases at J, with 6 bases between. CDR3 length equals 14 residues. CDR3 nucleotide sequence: TGCGCCAGCAGCTTGGGACCATCTAACTATGGCTACACCTTC. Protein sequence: CASSLGPSNYGYTF. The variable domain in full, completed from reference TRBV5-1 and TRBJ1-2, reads KAGVTQTPRYLIKTRGQQVTLSCSPISGHRSVSWYQQTPGQGLQFLFEYFSETQRNKGNFPGRFSGRQFSNSRSEMNVSTLELGDSALYLCASSLGPSNYGYTFGSGTRLTVV.

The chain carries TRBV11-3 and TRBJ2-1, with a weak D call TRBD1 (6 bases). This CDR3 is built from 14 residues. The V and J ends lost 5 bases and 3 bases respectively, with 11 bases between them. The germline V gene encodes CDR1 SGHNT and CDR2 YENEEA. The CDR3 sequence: CASSIDRNYNEQFF. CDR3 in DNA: TGTGCCAGCAGCATCGACAGGAACTACAATGAGCAGTTCTTC.

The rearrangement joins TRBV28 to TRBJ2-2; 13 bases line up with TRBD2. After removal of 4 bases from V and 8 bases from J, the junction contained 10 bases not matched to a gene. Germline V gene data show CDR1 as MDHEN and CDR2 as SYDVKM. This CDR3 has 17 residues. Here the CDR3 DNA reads TGTGCCAGCAGTTCCCCCGTCGGACTAGCGGGAGTGGGGGAGCTGTTTTTT. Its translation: CASSSPVGLAGVGELFF. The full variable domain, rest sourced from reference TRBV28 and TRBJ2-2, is DVKVTQSSRYLVKRTGEKVFLECVQDMDHENMFWYRQDPGLGLRLIYFSYDVKMKEKGDIPEGYSVSREKKERFSLILESASTNQTSMYLCASSSPVGLAGVGELFFGEGSRLTVL.

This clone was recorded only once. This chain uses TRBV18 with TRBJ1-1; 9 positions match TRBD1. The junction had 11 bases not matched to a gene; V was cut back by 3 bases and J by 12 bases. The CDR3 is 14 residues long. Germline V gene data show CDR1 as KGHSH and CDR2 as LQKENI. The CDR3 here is CASSPTGGTALTFF. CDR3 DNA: TGTGCCAGCTCACCGACAGGGGGTACCGCATTAACTTTCTTT.

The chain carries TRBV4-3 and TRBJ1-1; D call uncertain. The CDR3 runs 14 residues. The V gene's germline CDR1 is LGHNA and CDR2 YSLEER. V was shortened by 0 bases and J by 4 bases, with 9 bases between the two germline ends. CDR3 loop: CASSQDSSPTEAFF. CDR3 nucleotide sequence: TGCGCCAGCAGCCAAGATAGCAGCCCCACTGAAGCTTTCTTT.

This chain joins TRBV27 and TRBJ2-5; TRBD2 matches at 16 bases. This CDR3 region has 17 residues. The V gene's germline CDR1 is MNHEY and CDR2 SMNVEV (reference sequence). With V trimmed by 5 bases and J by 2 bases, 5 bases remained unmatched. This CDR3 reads CASSPPGLAGGQETQYF. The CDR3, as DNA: TGTGCCAGCAGTCCACCGGGACTAGCGGGAGGGCAAGAGACCCAGTACTTC.

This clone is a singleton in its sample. CDR3 coding DNA: TGTGCCAGCAGACCTGGGGACAGGATGAGCGGGGAGCTGTTTTTT. This codes for CASRPGDRMSGELFF. The V call is TRBV11-2, the J call TRBJ2-2, with TRBD1 matching over 8 bases. The V segment lost 6 bases and the J segment 7 bases; nucleotides outside the gene matches: 10. The CDR3 covers 15 residues. Looked up from germline, CDR1 is SGHAT and CDR2 is FQNNGV.

CDR3 bases: TGTGCCAGCAGCCGCATTGGTAACTCCTACGAGCAGTACTTC. It is translated as CASSRIGNSYEQYF. The chain has TRBV5-6 and TRBJ2-7; D remains unclear. Trimming pared 4 bases from V and 0 bases from J, leaving 11 bases between. Germline CDR1 reads SGHDT; CDR2 reads YYEEEE. The CDR3 covers 14 residues.

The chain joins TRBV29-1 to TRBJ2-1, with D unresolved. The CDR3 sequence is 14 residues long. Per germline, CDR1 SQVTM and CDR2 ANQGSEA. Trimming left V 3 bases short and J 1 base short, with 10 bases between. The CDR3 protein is CSVDVVRSYNEQFF. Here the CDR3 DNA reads TGCAGCGTTGATGTCGTGCGGTCCTACAATGAGCAGTTCTTC.

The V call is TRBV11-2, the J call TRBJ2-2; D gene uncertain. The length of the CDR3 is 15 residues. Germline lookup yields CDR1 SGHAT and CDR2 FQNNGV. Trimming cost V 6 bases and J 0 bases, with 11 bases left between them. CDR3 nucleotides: TGTGCCAGCAGTCGGGCTAATACGAACACCGGGGAGCTGTTTTTT. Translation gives CASSRANTNTGELFF.

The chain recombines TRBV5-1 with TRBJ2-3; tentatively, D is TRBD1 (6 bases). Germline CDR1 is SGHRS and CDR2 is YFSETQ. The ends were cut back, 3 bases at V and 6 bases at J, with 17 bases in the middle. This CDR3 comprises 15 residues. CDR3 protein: CASSWDTLSKDTQYF. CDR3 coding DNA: TGCGCCAGCAGCTGGGACACCCTGAGTAAGGATACGCAGTATTTT.

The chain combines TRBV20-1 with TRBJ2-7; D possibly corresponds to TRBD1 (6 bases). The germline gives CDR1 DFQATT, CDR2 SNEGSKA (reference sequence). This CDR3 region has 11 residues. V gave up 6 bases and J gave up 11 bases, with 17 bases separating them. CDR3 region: CSATPGAREYF. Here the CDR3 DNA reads TGCAGTGCCACCCCAGGGGCACGGGAGTACTTC.

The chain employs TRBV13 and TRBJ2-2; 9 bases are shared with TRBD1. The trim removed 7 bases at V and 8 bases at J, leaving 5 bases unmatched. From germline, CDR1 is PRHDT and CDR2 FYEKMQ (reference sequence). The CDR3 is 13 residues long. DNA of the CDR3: TGTGCCAGCATCTACAGGGGGCAGGGGGAGCTGTTTTTT. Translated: CASIYRGQGELFF.

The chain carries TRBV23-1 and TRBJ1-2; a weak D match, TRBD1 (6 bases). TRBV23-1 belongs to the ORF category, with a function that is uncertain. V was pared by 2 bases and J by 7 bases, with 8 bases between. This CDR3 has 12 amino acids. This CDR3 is CASSQTGSGYTF. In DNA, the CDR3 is TGCGCCAGCAGTCAAACAGGGAGTGGCTACACCTTC.

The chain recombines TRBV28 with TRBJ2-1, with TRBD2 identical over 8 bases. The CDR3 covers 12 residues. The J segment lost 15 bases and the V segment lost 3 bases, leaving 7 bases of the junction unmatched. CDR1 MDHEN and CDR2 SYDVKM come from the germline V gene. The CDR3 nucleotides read TGTGCCAGCAGTTTCCTAAGCGGGAGCACGTTCTTC. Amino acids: CASSFLSGSTFF.

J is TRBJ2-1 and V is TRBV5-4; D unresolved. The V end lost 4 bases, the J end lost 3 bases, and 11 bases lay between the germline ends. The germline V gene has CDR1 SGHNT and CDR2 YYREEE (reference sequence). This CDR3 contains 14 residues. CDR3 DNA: TGTGCCAGCAGCCCCTTTTCTGGCTACAATGAGCAGTTCTTC. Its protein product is CASSPFSGYNEQFF.

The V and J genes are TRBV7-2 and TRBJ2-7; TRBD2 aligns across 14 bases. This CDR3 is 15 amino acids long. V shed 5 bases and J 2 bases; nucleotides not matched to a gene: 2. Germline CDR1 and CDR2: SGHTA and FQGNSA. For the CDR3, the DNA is TGTGCCAGCAGCAGGGGACTAGCGGGGGCCTACGAGCAGTACTTC. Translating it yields CASSRGLAGAYEQYF.

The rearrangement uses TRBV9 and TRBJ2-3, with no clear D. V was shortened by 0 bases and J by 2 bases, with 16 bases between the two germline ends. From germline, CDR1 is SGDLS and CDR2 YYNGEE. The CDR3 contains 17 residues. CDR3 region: CASSVEAISLITDTQYF. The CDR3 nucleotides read TGTGCCAGCAGCGTAGAAGCTATCTCGCTAATCACAGATACGCAGTATTTT.

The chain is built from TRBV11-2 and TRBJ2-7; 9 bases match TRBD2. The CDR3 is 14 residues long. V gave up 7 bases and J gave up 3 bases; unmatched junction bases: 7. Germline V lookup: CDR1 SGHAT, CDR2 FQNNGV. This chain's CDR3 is CASTRLAESYEQYF. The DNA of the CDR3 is TGTGCCAGCACCAGACTAGCGGAAAGCTACGAGCAGTACTTC. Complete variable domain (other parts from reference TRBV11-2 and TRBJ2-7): EAGVAQSPRYKIIEKRQSVAFWCNPISGHATLYWYQQILGQGPKLLIQFQNNGVVDDSQLPKDRFSAERLKGVDSTLKIQPAKLEDSAVYLCASTRLAESYEQYFGPGTRLTVT.

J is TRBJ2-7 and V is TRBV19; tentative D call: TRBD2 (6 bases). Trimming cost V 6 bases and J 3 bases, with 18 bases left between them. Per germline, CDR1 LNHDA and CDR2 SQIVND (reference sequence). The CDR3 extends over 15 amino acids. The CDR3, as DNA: TGTGCCAGTAGCCCGATGGGGGGACCACACTACGAGCAGTACTTC. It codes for CASSPMGGPHYEQYF.

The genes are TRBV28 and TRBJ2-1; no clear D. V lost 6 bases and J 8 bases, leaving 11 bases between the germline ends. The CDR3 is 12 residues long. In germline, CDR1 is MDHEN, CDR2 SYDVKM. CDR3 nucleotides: TGTGCCAGCAGCCTGTTCGACTATGAGCAGTTCTTC. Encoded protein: CASSLFDYEQFF.

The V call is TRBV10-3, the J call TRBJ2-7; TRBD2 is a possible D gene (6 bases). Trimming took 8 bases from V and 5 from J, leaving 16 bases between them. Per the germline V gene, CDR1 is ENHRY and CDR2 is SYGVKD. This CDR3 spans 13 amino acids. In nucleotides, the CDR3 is TGTGCCATCGGGAGGATCACCGGAAACGAGCAGTACTTC. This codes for CAIGRITGNEQYF.

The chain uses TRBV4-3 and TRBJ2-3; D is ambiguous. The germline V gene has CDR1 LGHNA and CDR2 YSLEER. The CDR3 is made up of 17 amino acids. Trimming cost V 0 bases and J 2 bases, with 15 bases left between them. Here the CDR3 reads CASSQDLIGRFTDTQYF. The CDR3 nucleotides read TGCGCCAGCAGCCAAGATTTAATAGGAAGATTCACAGATACGCAGTATTTT.

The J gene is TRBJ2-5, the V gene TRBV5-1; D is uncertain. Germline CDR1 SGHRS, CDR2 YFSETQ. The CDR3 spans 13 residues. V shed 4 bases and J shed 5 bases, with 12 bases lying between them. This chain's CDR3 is CASSPLAGETQYF. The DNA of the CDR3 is TGCGCCAGCAGCCCCCTCGCCGGCGAGACCCAGTACTTC.